This T cell receptor beta chain was captured by sequencing in a study of shared clonotypes between healthy human individuals. Generated by immunoSEQ multiplex PCR, the TCRdb table keeps only in-frame clones and is missing some. Altogether 400,000 to 600,000 clones are present, 70% to 80% being singletons, with the ten largest covering roughly an eighth. Germline V gene data show CDR1 as ENHRY and CDR2 as SYGVKD. The V and J ends lost 6 bases and 5 bases respectively, with 14 bases between them. The CDR3 is 14 amino acids. The healthy adult donors were HIV-negative and reported no recent acute infections or vaccinations.

The specimen was PBMCs. The rearrangement links TRBV10-3 to TRBJ2-1; unclear D gene. The sequence came from a woman aged 40 to 50 in good health. Some clones in this sample may be carry-over from other donors' samples. CDR3 sequence (DNA): TGTGCCATCAGAGAGCGCCTAATAGACAATGAGCAGTTCTTC. Translation gives CAIRERLIDNEQFF.